These 31 T cell receptor beta chains came from one sample sequenced in a study of blood T cells in healthy people across ages. Using a J-beta primer mix together with a sample-barcoded 5' primer, a second PCR was run for about 6 to 12 cycles. TCRdb reprocessed the 5' RACE reads via MiXCR and lists one record per CDR3 protein. The table includes hundreds of thousands of distinct CDR3 sequences, 25% to 35% detected once. This sample also belongs to another study, concerning T cells of mothers and their children.

Specimen: blood. The receptors here all came from a boy under 10 years old in good health.

The chain recombines TRBV29-1 with TRBJ1-1; 7 positions match TRBD1. The length of the CDR3 is 13 residues. CDR1 is SQVTM and CDR2 is ANQGSEA in the germline V gene. The V and J ends lost 8 bases and 3 bases, in that order; junction bases with no gene match: 9. CDR3 in DNA: TGCAGCTTTTCGGACAGGCCGGACACTGAAGCTTTCTTT. Its protein product is CSFSDRPDTEAFF.

In this sample, this clonotype turned up a few times. The chain couples TRBV7-7 to TRBJ2-5; D possibly matches TRBD1 or TRBD2 (5 bases each). The CDR3 runs to 16 residues. Looked up from germline, CDR1 is SSHAT and CDR2 is FNYEAQ (reference sequence). Trimming pared 1 base from V and 1 base from J, leaving 13 bases between. CDR3 DNA sequence: TGTGCCAGCAGCTTAGGGGCAGGGAGATTCCAAGAGACCCAGTACTTC. Encoded protein: CASSLGAGRFQETQYF.

This clonotype occurred a few times. V is TRBV7-6 and J is TRBJ2-2, with a possible D match to TRBD2 (7 bases). Looked up from germline, CDR1 is SGHVS and CDR2 is FNYEAQ. V lost 4 bases and J lost 4, with 25 bases in between. CDR3 length equals 19 residues. CDR3 amino acids: CASSSQGLVVGGLTGELFF. CDR3 nucleotides: TGTGCCAGCAGCTCTCAAGGACTTGTGGTGGGGGGGCTCACCGGGGAGCTGTTTTTT.

This clonotype was observed a handful of times. A much larger clone differs by one base, so this may be a read error. The CDR3 nucleotides are TGTGCCAGCAGCTTGGGACAGCACTACGAGCAGTACTTC. Its protein product is CASSLGQHYEQYF. The V and J genes are TRBV7-9 and TRBJ2-1; 7 positions agree with TRBD1. The J call is uncertain, as TRBJ2-7 better fits the DNA end. The CDR3 sequence is 13 residues long. Germline CDR1 SEHNR, CDR2 FQNEAQ (reference sequence).

The rearrangement links TRBV4-1 to TRBJ1-2; the match to TRBD1 covers 8 bases. Trimming removed 1 base from V and 4 bases from J; junction bases left unmatched: 5. Germline lookup yields CDR1 MGHRA and CDR2 YSYEKL. The CDR3 runs 15 residues. Here the CDR3 reads CASSQGADRAYGYTF. CDR3 nucleotides: TGCGCCAGCAGCCAAGGGGCGGACAGGGCCTATGGCTACACCTTC.

This sequence joins TRBV12-3 or TRBV12-4 and TRBJ1-2; D remains ambiguous. The ends were cut back, 0 bases at V and 2 bases at J, with 10 bases in the middle. CDR3 length: 15 amino acids. The chain's CDR3 is CASSLAGQNNYGYTF. CDR3 nucleotide sequence: TGTGCCAGCAGTTTAGCAGGCCAAAACAACTATGGCTACACCTTC.

This clonotype was counted only a few times. The V and J genes are TRBV29-1 and TRBJ2-5; D is possibly TRBD1 (8 bases). CDR3 length equals 14 residues. V was shortened by 4 bases and J by 3 bases, with 15 bases between the two germline ends. The germline CDR1 and CDR2 sequences are SQVTM and ANQGSEA. The CDR3 sequence: CSVANRGREETQYF. CDR3 nucleotides: TGCAGCGTTGCGAACAGGGGGAGGGAAGAGACCCAGTACTTC. Full variable domain (remainder filled in from reference TRBV29-1 and TRBJ2-5): SAVISQKPSRDICQRGTSLTIQCQVDSQVTMMFWYRQQPGQSLTLIATANQGSEATYESGFVIDKFPISRPNLTFSTLTVSNMSPEDSSIYLCSVANRGREETQYFGPGTRLLVL.

This chain's CDR3 is CASSRGRTNANNYSNQPQHF. CDR3 bases: TGTGCCAGCTCCAGGGGGCGAACGAACGCGAACAACTATAGCAATCAGCCCCAGCATTTT. J is TRBJ1-5 and V is TRBV6-1, with 8 bases identical to TRBD1. Germline loops: CDR1 MNHNS, CDR2 SASEGT. The J segment lost 0 bases and the V segment lost 8 bases, leaving 21 bases of the junction unmatched. The CDR3 loop spans 20 amino acids.

The V and J genes are TRBV19 and TRBJ1-2, with TRBD1 matching 8 bases. Germline assignment: CDR1 LNHDA and CDR2 SQIVND (reference sequence). The ends lost 6 bases at V and 5 bases at J; junction bases unmatched: 5. CDR3 length: 13 amino acids. The CDR3 DNA reads as TGTGCCAGTAGGATGACAGGGGATTATGGCTACACCTTC. It translates to CASRMTGDYGYTF. The entire variable domain, with the rest obtained from reference TRBV19 and TRBJ1-2, is as follows: DGGITQSPKYLFRKEGQNVTLSCEQNLNHDAMYWYRQDPGQGLRLIYYSQIVNDFQKGDIAEGYSVSREKKESFPLTVTSAQKNPTAFYLCASRMTGDYGYTFGSGTRLTVV.

J is TRBJ2-7 and V is TRBV2; D possibly matches TRBD1 or TRBD2 (5 bases each). CDR3 length equals 14 residues. The V gene's germline CDR1 is SNHLY and CDR2 FYNNEI. Trimming took 2 bases from V and 0 from J, leaving 8 bases between them. In DNA form, the CDR3 reads TGTGCCAGCAGTGAACAGGGAGACTCCTACGAGCAGTACTTC. It specifies CASSEQGDSYEQYF.

This clonotype was counted between two and nine times. The CDR3 bases are TGTGCCAGCAGTGAAGGGGGTGCAGGGAGTCTAGGGGAGACCCAGTACTTC. This sequence encodes CASSEGGAGSLGETQYF. J is TRBJ2-5 and V is TRBV25-1; perhaps D is TRBD1 or TRBD2 (5 bases each). CDR3 length equals 17 residues. The ends were cut back, 2 bases at V and 5 bases at J, with 21 bases in the middle. Germline-derived CDR1 and CDR2 are MGHDK and SYGVNS.

This clonotype has more than one count but fewer than ten. This chain links TRBV11-1 with TRBJ1-1; D gene ambiguous. Germline assignment: CDR1 SGHAT and CDR2 FQDESV (reference sequence). The CDR3 has 15 amino acids. Trimming took off 0 bases at V and 1 base at J, with 9 bases between the two ends. This chain's CDR3 is CASSLAAVRNTEAFF. The CDR3 coding sequence is TGTGCCAGCAGCTTAGCCGCTGTCAGGAACACTGAAGCTTTCTTT.

This clonotype has more than one count but fewer than ten. J is TRBJ2-5 and V is TRBV13; D might be TRBD1 or TRBD2, each matching 5 bases. Trimming stripped 5 bases from V and 10 bases from J, with 17 bases between. The CDR3 extends over 13 amino acids. Per germline, CDR1 PRHDT and CDR2 FYEKMQ (reference sequence). CDR3 in DNA: TGTGCCAGCAGCCCGGGGCCACCAGAGGGCCAGTACTTC. Its protein is CASSPGPPEGQYF. The complete variable domain, with remaining parts taken from reference TRBV13 and TRBJ2-5, reads AAGVIQSPRHLIKEKRETATLKCYPIPRHDTVYWYQQGPGQDPQFLISFYEKMQSDKGSIPDRFSAQQFSDYHSELNMSSLELGDSALYFCASSPGPPEGQYFGPGTRLLVL.

Concerning this clonotype itself: Germline and junction disagree at one end, which may indicate a read error. The V call is TRBV28, the J call TRBJ2-7; weak D call: TRBD2 (5 bases). Germline lookup yields CDR1 MDHEN and CDR2 SYDVKM. CDR3 length equals 15 residues. Written as DNA, the CDR3 is TGTGCCAACAGTTTGGAGGCCTACTCACACTACGAGCAGTACTTC. Protein: CANSLEAYSHYEQYF.

The gene calls are TRBV5-1 and TRBJ2-2; 11 bases match TRBD2. Germline lookup yields CDR1 SGHRS and CDR2 YFSETQ. This CDR3 spans 17 amino acids. V lost 1 base and J lost 1; bases outside the gene matches: 3. The DNA for the CDR3 is TGCGCCAGCAGCTTGACTAGCGGGGGCCGGAACACCGGGGAGCTGTTTTTT. Encoded protein: CASSLTSGGRNTGELFF.

The chain is built from TRBV7-2 and TRBJ2-1; perhaps TRBD2 as D (6 bases). The DNA end is more similar to TRBJ2-7, so the J call may be wrong. The CDR3 spans 14 residues. Germline assignment: CDR1 SGHTA and CDR2 FQGNSA. The CDR3: CASSLGGMGYEQYF. The CDR3 DNA sequence: TGTGCCAGCAGCTTGGGCGGGATGGGGTACGAGCAGTACTTC.

This clonotype was recorded once. The chain couples TRBV7-2 to TRBJ1-2, with no clear D. Germline CDR1 SGHTA, CDR2 FQGNSA. This CDR3 region has 13 residues. V was clipped by 5 bases and J by 4 bases, with 11 bases between them. The CDR3 region has the DNA TGTGCCAGCAGCGCCGGCCCCCTCTATGGCTACACCTTC. It encodes CASSAGPLYGYTF.

This clonotype was counted a few times. The junction does not match germline at one end; this may be a read error. V is TRBV9 and J is TRBJ2-5, with a tentative D call TRBD1 (5 bases). The DNA end favors TRBJ2-1, so the J call may be wrong. CDR3 length: 14 residues. Germline V gene data show CDR1 as SGDLS and CDR2 as YYNGEE. Written as DNA, the CDR3 is TGTGCCAGCAGCGTTGACAGCTCCTGCAATGAGCAGTTCTTC. It encodes CASSVDSSCNEQFF.

This clonotype was seen a handful of times. The limits of the CDR3 on the DNA are not certain, so only TCRdb's listed CDR3 is given. The chain combines TRBV6-6 with TRBJ2-5; TRBD1 is taken as the D call from the table, unchecked against the DNA. Ends included, the CDR3 has 14 residues. CDR1 is MNHNY and CDR2 is SVGAGI in the germline V gene (reference sequence). The CDR3 here is CASSTSGAWETQYF.

This clonotype has just a few counts. The chain is built from TRBV12-3 or TRBV12-4 and TRBJ1-2; 7 positions agree with TRBD1. V lost 7 bases and J lost 3; bases outside the gene matches: 8. The CDR3 contains 14 residues. CDR3 nucleotide sequence: TGTGCCAGCACTCCGGGACAGAGTTACTATGGCTACACCTTC. This codes for CASTPGQSYYGYTF.

The chain carries TRBV11-2 and TRBJ2-4, with D tentatively TRBD1 or TRBD2 (5 bases each). Deletions cut 4 bases from V and 3 bases from J, with 13 bases between. CDR1 SGHAT and CDR2 FQNNGV come from the germline V gene. This CDR3 has 15 amino acids. CDR3 loop: CASSSPGASKNIQYF. In DNA form, the CDR3 reads TGTGCCAGCAGCTCGCCCGGGGCTAGCAAAAACATTCAGTACTTC.

The V gene is TRBV12-3 or TRBV12-4, the J gene TRBJ1-2; 8 bases agree with TRBD1. The CDR3 extends over 15 amino acids. V shed 6 bases, J shed 2 bases, and the junction held 8 bases outside the gene matches. The DNA for the CDR3 is TGTGCCAGCAGCGAACCGGGACAGGAGAACTATGGCTACACCTTC. Translation: CASSEPGQENYGYTF.

The chain recombines TRBV20-1 with TRBJ2-1; D might be TRBD1 (5 bases). The V gene lost 3 bases and the J gene lost 4 bases, with 13 bases spanning the gap. Germline V gene lookup returns CDR1 DFQATT and CDR2 SNEGSKA (reference sequence). This CDR3 has 14 residues. The CDR3 loop is CSASQMGPYNEQFF. The CDR3 DNA sequence: TGCAGTGCTAGTCAAATGGGGCCATACAATGAGCAGTTCTTC.

The chain recombines TRBV20-1 with TRBJ1-2, with a possible D match to TRBD1 (6 bases). V shed 4 bases and J shed 5 bases, with 23 bases lying between them. The CDR3 has 16 residues. Germline V gives CDR1 DFQATT, CDR2 SNEGSKA (reference sequence). CDR3 nucleotides: TGCAGTGCTACCGTTACCCAAACAGGGATTGATTATGGCTACACCTTC. Protein sequence: CSATVTQTGIDYGYTF.

This clonotype showed up many times. This CDR3 reads CASSPRQGGETQYF. CDR3 in DNA: TGCGCCAGCAGCCCCCGACAGGGTGGAGAGACCCAGTACTTC. The rearrangement joins TRBV5-1 to TRBJ2-5; 7 bases are shared with TRBD1. The CDR3 runs to 14 residues. Germline CDR1 and CDR2: SGHRS and YFSETQ. Unmatched junction bases numbered 7, after V lost 4 bases and J lost 4 bases. Using reference TRBV5-1 and TRBJ2-5 for the parts outside the CDR3, the full variable domain is KAGVTQTPRYLIKTRGQQVTLSCSPISGHRSVSWYQQTPGQGLQFLFEYFSETQRNKGNFPGRFSGRQFSNSRSEMNVSTLELGDSALYLCASSPRQGGETQYFGPGTRLLVL.

J is TRBJ2-1 and V is TRBV29-1, with D possibly being TRBD1 (6 bases). V was clipped by 0 bases and J by 10 bases, with 16 bases between them. This CDR3 region has 14 residues. CDR1 and CDR2 from the germline V gene are SQVTM and ANQGSEA. In nucleotides, the CDR3 is TGCAGCGTTGAAGATCTTCAGAGGACAGTAGAGCAGTTCTTC. Translated, it gives CSVEDLQRTVEQFF.

For the CDR3, the DNA is TGTGCCAGCAGGTTAAACGGCAATCAGCCCCAGCATTTT. Its protein product is CASRLNGNQPQHF. The rearrangement links TRBV6-1 to TRBJ1-5; D uncertain. The germline CDR1 and CDR2 sequences are MNHNS and SASEGT. The V gene lost 6 bases and the J gene lost 2 bases, with 8 bases spanning the gap. CDR3 length: 13 residues.

This clonotype has a handful of counts. The CDR3 sequence: CVVGQGVTEAFF. The CDR3 bases are TGCGTGGTGGGCCAGGGCGTCACTGAAGCTTTCTTT. J is TRBJ1-1 and V is TRBV20-1; tentative D call: TRBD1 (5 bases). The CDR3 is made up of 12 amino acids. The germline V gene has CDR1 DFQATT and CDR2 SNEGSKA (reference sequence).

This chain links TRBV6-1 with TRBJ2-5, with 8 bases fitting TRBD1. Germline assignment: CDR1 MNHNS and CDR2 SASEGT. The junction had 18 bases not matched to a gene; V was cut back by 4 bases and J by 11 bases. There are 16 residues in the CDR3. The CDR3 DNA follows: TGTGCCAGCAGTGCAAACCCGGGACAGGAGGTAATAGAGCAGTACTTC. Residues: CASSANPGQEVIEQYF.

This chain links TRBV19 with TRBJ2-7, with a tentative D call TRBD2 (6 bases). This CDR3 comprises 15 residues. CDR1 and CDR2 from the germline V gene are LNHDA and SQIVND (reference sequence). The V gene lost 1 base and the J gene lost 3 bases, with 13 bases spanning the gap. The CDR3 nucleotides read TGTGCCAGTAGTATAGCCCGGGGGATCGGCTACGAGCAGTACTTC. Protein: CASSIARGIGYEQYF.

This rearrangement joins TRBV12-3 or TRBV12-4 to TRBJ2-7; the D gene is possibly TRBD2 (5 bases). Trimming cost V 6 bases and J 7 bases, with 13 bases left between them. This CDR3 has 12 amino acids. The DNA of the CDR3 is TGTGCCAGCAGCCCCGGAGGTATGGAGCAGTACTTC. As protein: CASSPGGMEQYF.